This T cell receptor beta chain was sequenced for a study of cytomegalovirus exposure and HLA in healthy donors. General observations from the study: A later look showed TCR association rates differing by HLA locus, highest for DRB1 and lowest for HLA-C.

The CDR3 totals 14 residues. The V end was cut by 4 bases, the J end by 0 bases, with 11 bases between. Concerning this clone itself: Its antigen is as yet unknown.

The PCR ran on 60 Vbeta and 13 Jbeta primers. The method was immunoSEQ multiplex PCR; TCRdb's version includes in-frame clones alone and lacks a portion of them. Of around 150,000 clones in the sample, more than 75% were seen once. The receptor's source is a man younger than 35 in good health and CMV-seropositive. The V call is TRBV5-7, the J call TRBJ2-7, with TRBD1 as a possible D gene (6 bases). TRBV5-7 is an open reading frame whose function is uncertain. Sequencing was performed on PBMCs. The CDR3 DNA follows: TGTGCCAGCAGCCCGCTGGACAGCTCCTACGAGCAGTACTTC. Amino acids: CASSPLDSSYEQYF.